Below, 13 T cell receptor beta chains from the same sample are listed, as sequenced in a study of T cell responses to AZD1222 COVID-19 vaccine. Measured with immunoSEQ multiplex PCR; TCRdb has only the in-frame clones, and not every one. The profile covers 75,000 to 90,000 clones, with approximately 90% appearing a single time and 25% to 30% taken by the ten largest. This specimen was peripheral blood, taken 28 days after the second AZD1222 dose. The receptors derive from an adult who received the AZD1222 COVID-19 vaccine.

The table lists this clone with a count of one. The V gene is TRBV28, the J gene TRBJ2-4, with D hard to call. V was trimmed by 7 bases and J by 0 bases, leaving 13 bases between them. CDR1 and CDR2 (germline): MDHEN, SYDVKM. This CDR3 region has 15 residues. The CDR3 loop is CASKRETLAKNIQYF. The CDR3 nucleotides read TGTGCCAGCAAGAGAGAAACACTAGCCAAAAACATTCAGTACTTC. Drawing the rest from reference TRBV28 and TRBJ2-4, the complete variable domain is DVKVTQSSRYLVKRTGEKVFLECVQDMDHENMFWYRQDPGLGLRLIYFSYDVKMKEKGDIPEGYSVSREKKERFSLILESASTNQTSMYLCASKRETLAKNIQYFGAGTRLSVL.

V usage is TRBV14 and J usage is TRBJ1-1; D is uncertain. V was trimmed by 4 bases and J by 0 bases, leaving 9 bases between them. The CDR3 has 14 amino acids. Germline-derived CDR1 and CDR2 are SGHDN and FVKESK. The CDR3 DNA reads TGTGCCAGCAGCCTTCTGACACTGAACACTGAAGCTTTCTTT. This gives the protein CASSLLTLNTEAFF. The whole variable domain, remainder taken from reference TRBV14 and TRBJ1-1, is EAGVTQFPSHSVIEKGQTVTLRCDPISGHDNLYWYRRVMGKEIKFLLHFVKESKQDESGMPNNRFLAERTGGTYSTLKVQPAELEDSGVYFCASSLLTLNTEAFFGQGTRLTVV.

The chain employs TRBV2 and TRBJ1-5; the D gene is possibly TRBD1 (5 bases). Germline assignment: CDR1 SNHLY and CDR2 FYNNEI. This CDR3 spans 15 amino acids. V gave up 4 bases and J gave up 6 bases, with 16 bases separating them. This CDR3 is CASSGGVSLGQPQHF. The CDR3, as DNA: TGTGCCAGCAGTGGGGGGGTGAGTTTAGGTCAGCCCCAGCATTTT.

This clone was seen a handful of times. The J gene is TRBJ1-2, the V gene TRBV29-1; TRBD1 aligns across 8 bases. The CDR3 is 14 residues long. Germline values: CDR1 SQVTM, CDR2 ANQGSEA. The ends lost 7 bases at V and 5 bases at J; junction bases unmatched: 12. CDR3 nucleotides: TGCAGCGCCAGAACCGGACAGGGCCAATATGGCTACACCTTC. The encoded protein is CSARTGQGQYGYTF.

This chain uses TRBV24-1 with TRBJ2-2; D is unclear. The CDR3 loop spans 16 amino acids. CDR1 is KGHDR and CDR2 is SFDVKD in the germline V gene. V lost 4 bases and J 0 bases, leaving 11 bases between the germline ends. The DNA of the CDR3 is TGTGCCACCAGTGAACCGACACCCGCGAACACCGGGGAGCTGTTTTTT. Its translation is CATSEPTPANTGELFF.

The chain joins TRBV6-5 to TRBJ1-2; TRBD1 might be the D (6 bases). V was cut by 5 bases and J by 4 bases, with 17 bases left in between. Germline lookup yields CDR1 MNHEY and CDR2 SVGAGI. The CDR3 has 15 amino acids. CDR3 DNA: TGTGCCAGCAGTCGGACAGATCCGATGAGCTATGGCTACACCTTC. Translated: CASSRTDPMSYGYTF.

This chain joins TRBV28 and TRBJ1-1; 9 bases map to TRBD1. V gave up 4 bases and J gave up 3 bases; unmatched junction bases: 9. Germline values: CDR1 MDHEN, CDR2 SYDVKM. The CDR3 has 16 residues. CDR3 nucleotides: TGTGCCAGCAGTTCCTTACCGGGACAGGGAGACACTGAAGCTTTCTTT. Its protein is CASSSLPGQGDTEAFF.

The chain has TRBV27 and TRBJ1-4; D is perhaps TRBD1 (6 bases). The CDR3 has 14 amino acids. Germline values: CDR1 MNHEY, CDR2 SMNVEV (reference sequence). Trimming stripped 6 bases from V and 8 bases from J, with 16 bases between. The CDR3 coding sequence is TGTGCCAGCAGACCGGACAGCCCAGGGGAAAAACTGTTTTTT. It yields the protein CASRPDSPGEKLFF.

The chain joins TRBV7-2 to TRBJ2-5; 8 bases align to TRBD2. The CDR3 has 14 amino acids. The germline CDR1 and CDR2 sequences are SGHTA and FQGNSA. Trimming at V came to 1 base and at J to 4 bases, leaving 2 bases not matched to a gene. Here the CDR3 reads CASSLGRGGETQYF. As DNA, the CDR3 is TGTGCCAGCAGCTTAGGACGGGGGGGAGAGACCCAGTACTTC.

This clone was counted once. The J gene is TRBJ2-1, the V gene TRBV18, with 9 bases matching TRBD1. CDR3 length equals 15 residues. From germline, CDR1 is KGHSH and CDR2 LQKENI. The V segment lost 3 bases and the J segment 2 bases; nucleotides outside the gene matches: 2. The CDR3 sequence: CASSPDRGTYNEQFF. Written as DNA, the CDR3 is TGTGCCAGCTCACCGGACAGGGGAACCTACAATGAGCAGTTCTTC.

V and J are TRBV7-9 and TRBJ2-1; D unresolved. The CDR3 covers 11 residues. Germline V lookup: CDR1 SEHNR, CDR2 FQNEAQ (reference sequence). The V and J ends lost 1 base and 8 bases respectively, with 3 bases between them. In DNA form, the CDR3 reads TGTGCCAGCAGCTTAGTGGATGAGCAGTTCTTC. It yields the protein CASSLVDEQFF.

J is TRBJ2-3 and V is TRBV24-1; the D gene is possibly TRBD1 (6 bases). V lost 9 bases and J 2 bases, leaving 23 bases between the germline ends. CDR3 length equals 17 residues. Germline loops: CDR1 KGHDR, CDR2 SFDVKD. This chain's CDR3 is CATGDRGTTGNTDTQYF. The CDR3 bases are TGTGCCACCGGCGATAGAGGGACCACAGGGAACACAGATACGCAGTATTTT.

This clone was counted only a few times. This chain links TRBV12-3 or TRBV12-4 with TRBJ2-7; 11 bases align to TRBD2. With 6 bases clipped from V and 7 bases from J, the junction kept 2 bases outside the gene matches. This CDR3 is built from 12 residues. The CDR3 reads CASRLAGVEQYF. CDR3 nucleotide sequence: TGTGCCAGCAGACTAGCGGGAGTTGAGCAGTACTTC.